Following are 27 T cell receptor beta chains from one sample sequenced in a study of breast tumors, draining lymph nodes, adjacent tissues. TCRdb ran MiXCR on the multiplex PCR reads and lists one entry per CDR3 protein. The sample consists of about 200,000 distinct CDR3 sequences, over 25% of them appearing once. The lymph nodes were axillary draining lymph nodes from breast cancer patients. Sequencing was done on a sample of axillary lymph node tissue. These receptors all come from a female donor with breast cancer. Some clones in this sample may be carry-over from other donors' samples.

This clonotype appeared many times. The rearrangement links TRBV6-1 to TRBJ1-5; D ambiguous. Germline CDR1 and CDR2: MNHNS and SASEGT. There are 13 residues in the CDR3. V lost 7 bases and J lost 0, with 7 bases in between. Here the CDR3 DNA reads TGTGCCAGCAACAGCTATAGCAATCAGCCCCAGCATTTT. Its translation is CASNSYSNQPQHF.

In this sample, this clonotype turned up many times. This chain links TRBV20-1 with TRBJ2-1; the match to TRBD1 covers 11 bases. The CDR3 totals 15 residues. The V gene's germline CDR1 is DFQATT and CDR2 SNEGSKA (reference sequence). V was pared by 4 bases and J by 6 bases, with 8 bases of the junction left unmatched. CDR3 protein: CSANAGTGGGNEQFF. DNA of the CDR3: TGCAGTGCTAATGCCGGGACAGGGGGAGGCAATGAGCAGTTCTTC.

This clonotype was seen a single time. The rearrangement joins TRBV24-1 to TRBJ2-3, with 13 bases that match TRBD2. The CDR3 sequence is 17 residues long. Germline V gene sequence: CDR1 KGHDR, CDR2 SFDVKD. J lost 7 bases, V lost 6 bases, and 12 bases had no gene match. CDR3: CATSPGALAGGPNTQYF. CDR3 DNA sequence: TGTGCCACCAGTCCGGGGGCACTAGCGGGGGGGCCGAATACGCAGTATTTT.

V is TRBV28 and J is TRBJ1-1, with 7 bases lining up with TRBD1. The ends lost 5 bases at V and 6 bases at J; junction bases unmatched: 12. The CDR3 extends over 15 amino acids. The germline gives CDR1 MDHEN, CDR2 SYDVKM. DNA of the CDR3: TGTGCCAGCAGTCCCCCCTACAGGGGAAGAGCTGAAGCTTTCTTT. This translates into CASSPPYRGRAEAFF.

The genes are TRBV3-1 and TRBJ1-3; D gene uncertain. The germline CDR1 and CDR2 sequences are LGHDT and YNNKEL (reference sequence). V lost 4 bases and J 3 bases, leaving 13 bases between the germline ends. There are 15 residues in the CDR3. The DNA for the CDR3 is TGTGCCAGCAGCCCCCTCGTTTCCTATGGAAACACCATATATTTT. It specifies CASSPLVSYGNTIYF.

The sample holds many counts of this clonotype. The J gene is TRBJ1-2, the V gene TRBV6-1; 9 bases are a match to TRBD1. With 9 bases clipped from V and 6 bases from J, the junction kept 11 bases outside the gene matches. Germline V CDR1 and CDR2: MNHNS, SASEGT. This CDR3 is 14 amino acids long. The CDR3 spells CASSGTGTGHGYTF. The CDR3 DNA sequence: TGTGCCAGTTCCGGGACAGGGACCGGTCATGGCTACACCTTC.

This clonotype was recorded many times. CDR3 coding DNA: TGTGCCTGGACGGAGGGCCATAATTCACCCCTCCACTTT. As protein: CAWTEGHNSPLHF. V and J are TRBV30 and TRBJ1-6; D is uncertain. The length of the CDR3 is 13 residues. Trimming stripped 4 bases from V and 5 bases from J, with 9 bases between. Germline V CDR1 and CDR2: GTSNPN, SVGIG (reference sequence).

A remark on this clonotype: The CDR3 ends on some other residue instead of the conserved phenylalanine or tryptophan, so this is likely a read error. V and J are TRBV10-1 and TRBJ2-3, with a possible D match to TRBD2 (5 bases). CDR1 is WNHNN and CDR2 is SYGVQD in the germline V gene (reference sequence). The CDR3 runs 17 residues. Trimming pared 0 bases from V and 2 bases from J, leaving 15 bases between. The CDR3 region is CASSESRTAPLTDTQYL. In DNA form, the CDR3 reads TGCGCCAGCAGTGAGTCCAGGACTGCACCACTCACAGATACGCAGTATCTT.

This clonotype was counted at least ten times. The chain combines TRBV7-9 with TRBJ2-3; 7 bases are a match to TRBD2. The germline gives CDR1 SEHNR, CDR2 FQNEAQ (reference sequence). The CDR3 is 16 residues long. Unmatched junction bases numbered 9, after V lost 4 bases and J lost 2 bases. CDR3 sequence reads: CASSWGGTISTDTQYF. For the CDR3, the DNA is TGTGCCAGCAGCTGGGGGGGGACCATCTCCACAGATACGCAGTATTTT.

This clonotype was seen just once. The chain recombines TRBV20-1 with TRBJ2-2, with D possibly TRBD2 on 5 matching bases. The V gene's germline CDR1 is DFQATT and CDR2 SNEGSKA (reference sequence). The CDR3 consists of 14 residues. The V gene lost 1 base and the J gene lost 5 bases, with 11 bases spanning the gap. CDR3 sequence: CSARGDTGTGELFF. For the CDR3, the DNA is TGCAGTGCTAGAGGTGACACGGGAACCGGGGAGCTGTTTTTT.

There are many counts of this clonotype. The rearrangement links TRBV2 to TRBJ1-4, with a tentative D call TRBD1 (5 bases). The V gene's germline CDR1 is SNHLY and CDR2 FYNNEI. The CDR3 spans 12 residues. Trimming took 7 bases from V and 7 from J, leaving 10 bases between them. The CDR3 sequence: CASKGLVEKLFF. In nucleotides, the CDR3 is TGTGCCAGCAAGGGGCTCGTTGAAAAACTGTTTTTT.

This clonotype was picked up one time. The chain has TRBV15 and TRBJ2-3; D is perhaps TRBD2 (6 bases). The V gene lost 4 bases and the J gene lost 8 bases, with 16 bases spanning the gap. Looked up from germline, CDR1 is LNHNV and CDR2 is YYDKDF (reference sequence). This CDR3 is built from 14 residues. The CDR3 nucleotides read TGTGCCACCAGCACTCCCTCCGGGGGAGGTACGCAGTATTTT. This sequence encodes CATSTPSGGGTQYF.

Many counts were recorded for this clonotype. J is TRBJ1-2 and V is TRBV11-1; 7 bases match TRBD1. Germline-derived CDR1 and CDR2 are SGHAT and FQDESV (reference sequence). The CDR3 extends over 13 amino acids. Trimming cost V 5 bases and J 7 bases; bases outside gene matches: 7. Written as DNA, the CDR3 is TGTGCCAGCAGCCCCACAGGGGTCGGTGGCTACACCTTC. This encodes CASSPTGVGGYTF.

There are many counts of this clonotype. The chain couples TRBV7-3 to TRBJ2-1, with 7 positions matching TRBD2. V shed 0 bases, J shed 8 bases, and the junction held 4 bases outside the gene matches. Per germline, CDR1 SGHTA and CDR2 FQGTGA. The CDR3 is made up of 14 amino acids. Here the CDR3 reads CASSLTGGIDEQFF. CDR3 coding DNA: TGTGCCAGCAGCTTAACCGGGGGGATCGATGAGCAGTTCTTC.

V usage is TRBV7-2 and J usage is TRBJ1-2, with D unclear. The germline V gene encodes CDR1 SGHTA and CDR2 FQGNSA. There are 14 residues in the CDR3. V lost 6 bases and J 5 bases, leaving 16 bases between the germline ends. DNA for the CDR3: TGTGCCAGCAGATCAACTAGCGGGAGGTATGGCTACACCTTC. Amino acid sequence: CASRSTSGRYGYTF.

In this sample, this clonotype turned up a few times. A read error may account for a junction end that differs from germline. The rearrangement uses TRBV5-1 and TRBJ2-5; D uncertain. The CDR3 is 12 residues long. Germline values: CDR1 SGHRS, CDR2 YFSETQ. The chain's CDR3 is CASRDGFETHYF. CDR3 DNA sequence: TGCGCCAGCAGAGACGGTTTTGAGACCCACTACTTC.

A remark on this clonotype: A much larger clone differs from this one at a single base, so this may be a read error. The J gene is TRBJ2-3, the V gene TRBV20-1, with D maybe TRBD1 (6 bases). The CDR3 is 13 residues long. The germline gives CDR1 DFQATT, CDR2 SNEGSKA (reference sequence). V shed 8 bases and J shed 2 bases, with 14 bases lying between them. The CDR3 DNA reads as TGCAGTCTACAGGGAAGCGACACAGATACGCAGTATTTT. Amino acid sequence: CSLQGSDTDTQYF.

Comment on this clonotype: This clone may be a read error of a much larger clone one base away. The chain recombines TRBV20-1 with TRBJ2-5, with 7 bases matching TRBD2. The CDR3 loop spans 17 amino acids. CDR1 is DFQATT and CDR2 is SNEGSKA in the germline V gene (reference sequence). The CDR3 reads CSARNLRGSGFQETQCF. In DNA, the CDR3 is TGCAGTGCTAGAAACCTTCGGGGTAGCGGGTTTCAAGAGACCCAGTGCTTC.

This clonotype has just a few counts. This chain connects TRBV5-1 to TRBJ1-1, with 10 bases identical to TRBD1. The germline V gene has CDR1 SGHRS and CDR2 YFSETQ. Trimming cost V 4 bases and J 4 bases; bases outside gene matches: 4. This CDR3 comprises 14 residues. The CDR3 loop is CASSRDRGTTEAFF. The CDR3 bases are TGCGCCAGCAGCCGGGACAGGGGAACCACTGAAGCTTTCTTT.

At least ten counts were recorded for this clonotype. The J gene is TRBJ2-5, the V gene TRBV9; 7 positions match TRBD2. The length of the CDR3 is 18 residues. Germline V lookup: CDR1 SGDLS, CDR2 YYNGEE. Losses at the gene ends were 4 bases for V and 4 bases for J; bases not matched to a gene: 19. CDR3 sequence (DNA): TGTGCCAGCAGCTTCCGAGACCCTAGCGGCCGGAGTGGAGAGACCCAGTACTTC. Protein: CASSFRDPSGRSGETQYF.

For the CDR3, the DNA is TGCAGTGCTAGGGGGCGGGGGGGCGGGTCCGAGCAGTACTTC. Encoded protein: CSARGRGGGSEQYF. The chain joins TRBV20-1 to TRBJ2-7, with TRBD2 matching 9 bases. After removal of 3 bases from V and 6 bases from J, the junction contained 9 bases not matched to a gene. CDR1 and CDR2 from the germline V gene are DFQATT and SNEGSKA (reference sequence). The CDR3 consists of 14 residues.

The CDR3 DNA is TGTGCCAGCTCACCAGAGGAACACCACTTCACAGATACGCAGTATTTT. Protein product: CASSPEEHHFTDTQYF. This chain joins TRBV18 and TRBJ2-3; D not certain. Trimming stripped 2 bases from V and 2 bases from J, with 14 bases between. CDR3 length: 16 residues. Germline V lookup: CDR1 KGHSH, CDR2 LQKENI.

The chain carries TRBV7-2 and TRBJ2-5; TRBD1 might be the D (5 bases). Germline V gene lookup returns CDR1 SGHTA and CDR2 FQGNSA. Trimming pared 3 bases from V and 4 bases from J, leaving 15 bases between. The CDR3 runs 15 residues. CDR3 sequence reads: CASSFGAGNVETQYF. DNA of the CDR3: TGTGCCAGCAGCTTCGGAGCAGGGAATGTAGAGACCCAGTACTTC.

This clonotype was counted only a few times. This sequence may be a read error, since a much larger clone differs from it by one base. The J gene is TRBJ2-7, the V gene TRBV5-4, with 8 bases matching TRBD1. CDR1 SGHNT and CDR2 YYREEE come from the germline V gene (reference sequence). V shed 7 bases and J 4 bases; nucleotides not matched to a gene: 7. The CDR3 contains 13 residues. In DNA form, the CDR3 reads TGTGCCAGCTATGACAGGGGACCGTACGAGCAGTACTTC. This sequence encodes CASYDRGPYEQYF.

This clonotype has at least ten counts. The rearrangement links TRBV5-1 to TRBJ1-5, with D perhaps matching TRBD1 (5 bases). The germline V gene encodes CDR1 SGHRS and CDR2 YFSETQ. The CDR3 is made up of 16 amino acids. The V end lost 4 bases, the J end lost 1 base, and 15 bases lay between the germline ends. In DNA, the CDR3 is TGCGCCAGCAGCCTCGAACCCCAGGGCAGCAATCAGCCCCAGCATTTT. It encodes CASSLEPQGSNQPQHF. The variable domain in full, with the rest retrieved from reference TRBV5-1 and TRBJ1-5, is KAGVTQTPRYLIKTRGQQVTLSCSPISGHRSVSWYQQTPGQGLQFLFEYFSETQRNKGNFPGRFSGRQFSNSRSEMNVSTLELGDSALYLCASSLEPQGSNQPQHFGDGTRLSIL.

This clonotype was observed at least ten times. This sequence joins TRBV20-1 and TRBJ1-5, with D unclear. The CDR3 loop spans 13 amino acids. Per germline, CDR1 DFQATT and CDR2 SNEGSKA (reference sequence). V was shortened by 3 bases and J by 7 bases, with 13 bases between the two germline ends. The chain's CDR3 is CSASVLGRQPQHF. In nucleotides, the CDR3 is TGCAGTGCTAGTGTGCTAGGGCGCCAGCCCCAGCATTTT.

This clonotype was detected many times. J is TRBJ1-2 and V is TRBV20-1; D remains unclear. The CDR3 has 13 residues. In germline, CDR1 is DFQATT, CDR2 SNEGSKA (reference sequence). V lost 0 bases, J lost 3 bases, and 8 bases lay in between. The CDR3 is CSARDGNDYGYTF. DNA of the CDR3: TGCAGTGCTAGAGACGGGAATGACTATGGCTACACCTTC.